What follows is one TCR beta chain and its context. The ends lost 2 bases at V and 3 bases at J; junction bases unmatched: 0. The germline gives CDR1 SGHTA, CDR2 FQGTGA. The CDR3 has 13 amino acids. TCRdb reprocessed the 5' RACE reads with MiXCR, giving one entry per CDR3 protein. The sample includes 55,000 to 70,000 distinct CDR3 sequences, 25% to 35% seen only once; the top ten take 3% to 3.5%. The material sequenced was tumor-infiltrating memory CD4+ T cells sorted from the breast tumor. Subset described: memory CD4+ T cells, CD4+CD45RO+CD25-. This clonotype was obtained from a female donor with breast cancer. The chain recombines TRBV7-3 with TRBJ2-5; 7 bases fit TRBD1. CDR3 coding DNA: TGTGCCAGCAGCTTAGGGACAGAAGAGACCCAGTACTTC. This translates into CASSLGTEETQYF.